This T cell receptor beta chain was observed in a study of T cell changes during pregnancy in multiple sclerosis. TCRdb's copy holds only in-frame clones and misses some; the assay was immunoSEQ multiplex PCR. This sample yields approximately 60,000 clones, of which around nine tenths are seen a single time; roughly 0.85% belongs to the top ten. This clone was observed once. The CDR3 is 15 residues long. CDR1 is MNHEY and CDR2 is SVGAGI in the germline V gene. The V segment lost 2 bases and the J segment 7 bases; nucleotides outside the gene matches: 6. The starting material was peripheral blood, obtained before pregnancy. The gene calls are TRBV6-5 and TRBJ1-4; TRBD1 aligns across 8 bases. This sequence originates from a female donor with multiple sclerosis, enrolled in a pregnancy study. The CDR3 loop reads CASSYGGTGGEKLFF. CDR3 in DNA: TGTGCCAGCAGTTACGGTGGGACAGGAGGTGAAAAACTGTTTTTT.